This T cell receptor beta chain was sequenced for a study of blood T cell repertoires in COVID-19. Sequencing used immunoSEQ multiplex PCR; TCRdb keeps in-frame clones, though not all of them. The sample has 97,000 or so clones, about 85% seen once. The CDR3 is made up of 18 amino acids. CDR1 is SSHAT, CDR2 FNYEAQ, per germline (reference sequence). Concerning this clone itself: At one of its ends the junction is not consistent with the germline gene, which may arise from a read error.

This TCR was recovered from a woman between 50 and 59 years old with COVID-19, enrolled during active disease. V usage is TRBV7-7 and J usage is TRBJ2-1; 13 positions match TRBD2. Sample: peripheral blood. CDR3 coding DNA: TGTGCTAGCAGCCCTACTAGCGGGGGGGCCAGGGTGAGAAATGAGCAGTTCTTC. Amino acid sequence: CASSPTSGGARVRNEQFF.